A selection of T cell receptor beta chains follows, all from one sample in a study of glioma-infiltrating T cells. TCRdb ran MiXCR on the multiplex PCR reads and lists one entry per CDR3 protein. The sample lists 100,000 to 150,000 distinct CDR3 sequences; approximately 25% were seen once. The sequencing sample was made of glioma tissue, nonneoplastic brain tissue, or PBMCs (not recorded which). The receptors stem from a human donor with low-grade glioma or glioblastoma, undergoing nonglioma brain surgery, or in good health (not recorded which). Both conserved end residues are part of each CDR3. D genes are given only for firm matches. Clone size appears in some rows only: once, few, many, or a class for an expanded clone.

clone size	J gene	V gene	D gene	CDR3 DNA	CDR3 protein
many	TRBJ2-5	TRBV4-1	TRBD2	TGCGCCAGCAGCCGTTCGCTCCTGACTAGCCCACAAGAGACCCAGTACTTC	CASSRSLLTSPQETQYF
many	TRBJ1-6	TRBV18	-	TGTGCCAGCTCACCATCGGACATAACGCAGTCACCCCTCCACTTT	CASSPSDITQSPLHF
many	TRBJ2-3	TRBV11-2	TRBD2	TGTGCCAGCAGCTTACTAGCGGGCGGCACAGATACGCAGTATTTT	CASSLLAGGTDTQYF
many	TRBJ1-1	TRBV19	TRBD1	TGTGCCAGTAGACTCGGACAGGGGGCTGAAGCTTTCTTT	CASRLGQGAEAFF
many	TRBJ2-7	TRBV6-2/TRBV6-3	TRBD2	TGTGCCAGCAGTTACTCCGGGGGGAGCTACGAGCAGTACTTC	CASSYSGGSYEQYF
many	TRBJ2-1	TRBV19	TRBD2	TGTGCCAGTAGTTCTAGCGGTAGGTCCTACAATGAGCAGTTCTTC	CASSSSGRSYNEQFF
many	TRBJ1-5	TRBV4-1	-	TGCGCCAGCAGCCAAGTGGTCAATAGCAATCAGCCCCAGCATTTT	CASSQVVNSNQPQHF
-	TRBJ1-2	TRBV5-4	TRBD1	TGTGCCAGCAGCCTTGACAGGGCGGGGGACTATGGCTACACCTTC	CASSLDRAGDYGYTF
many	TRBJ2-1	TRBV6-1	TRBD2	TGTGCCAGCAGTTCGGAGCCGGGACTAGCCGTCAATGAGCAGTTCTTC	CASSSEPGLAVNEQFF
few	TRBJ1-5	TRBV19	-	TGTGCCAGTACCAATGGCGAGCAGCCCCAGCATTTT	CASTNGEQPQHF
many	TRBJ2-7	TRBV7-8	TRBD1	TGTGCCAGCAGTCCCGGGACAGGTTTTTACGAGCAGTACTTC	CASSPGTGFYEQYF
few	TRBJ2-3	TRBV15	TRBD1	TGTGCCACCAGCCCAAAGCCTTCGGAGAGGGACAGGGGGACAGATACGCAGTATTTT	CATSPKPSERDRGTDTQYF
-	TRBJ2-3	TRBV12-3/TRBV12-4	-	TGTGCCAGCAGTTTAGGGAGCAGGAGCGGCGCAGATACGCAGTATTTT	CASSLGSRSGADTQYF